Following are 17 T cell receptor beta chains from one sample sequenced in a study of glioma-infiltrating T cells after dendritic cell vaccination. Only in-frame clones appear in the TCRdb table, and some are missing; sequencing was by immunoSEQ multiplex PCR. The sample has roughly 100,000 clones, about 85% seen once; the top ten hold roughly 2.9%. This material consisted of blood, taken before dendritic cell vaccination. The receptors here all came from a human donor with glioblastoma.

The V and J genes are TRBV6-6 and TRBJ2-1, with D perhaps matching TRBD1 (5 bases). CDR3 length: 16 residues. Germline CDR1 is MNHNY and CDR2 is SVGAGI (reference sequence). Trimming removed 0 bases from V and 5 bases from J, with 14 bases in between. The CDR3: CASSYSGRASDNEQFF. In DNA form, the CDR3 reads TGTGCCAGCAGTTACTCAGGCAGGGCGAGCGACAATGAGCAGTTCTTC.

This chain links TRBV5-1 with TRBJ2-5; 7 bases are shared with TRBD1. From germline, CDR1 is SGHRS and CDR2 YFSETQ. This CDR3 is built from 14 residues. Trimming took 0 bases from V and 4 from J; bases not matched to a gene: 3. The CDR3 reads CASSLGQGAETQYF. The CDR3 bases are TGCGCCAGCAGCTTGGGACAGGGAGCAGAGACCCAGTACTTC.

The chain recombines TRBV2 with TRBJ2-7; 8 bases agree with TRBD1. Germline CDR1 reads SNHLY; CDR2 reads FYNNEI. Trimming took 5 bases from V and 2 from J; bases not matched to a gene: 5. The CDR3 is made up of 14 amino acids. The CDR3 is CASSSDRGPYEQYF. The CDR3 region has the DNA TGTGCCAGCAGTTCCGACAGGGGACCCTACGAGCAGTACTTC.

This CDR3 is CASGPTGQPQHF. The CDR3, as DNA: TGTGCTAGTGGTCCAACGGGGCAGCCCCAGCATTTT. The V and J genes are TRBV12-5 and TRBJ1-5, with D hard to call. CDR3 length: 12 amino acids. Deletions cut 5 bases from V and 7 bases from J, with 9 bases between. The V gene's germline CDR1 is LGHNT and CDR2 FRNRAP.

V and J are TRBV6-5 and TRBJ1-4, with TRBD1 matching 9 bases. Germline V gene lookup returns CDR1 MNHEY and CDR2 SVGAGI. V shed 6 bases and J 6 bases; nucleotides not matched to a gene: 5. The CDR3 is 14 amino acids. The CDR3 DNA reads TGTGCCAGCAGCCGACAGGGGGGGGATGAAAAACTGTTTTTT. Protein: CASSRQGGDEKLFF.

The table lists this clone with a count of one. The chain combines TRBV5-4 with TRBJ2-7; D is possibly TRBD2 (6 bases). The ends were cut back, 5 bases at V and 7 bases at J, with 16 bases in the middle. The CDR3 loop spans 13 amino acids. The germline CDR1 and CDR2 sequences are SGHNT and YYREEE (reference sequence). As DNA, the CDR3 is TGTGCCAGCAGTAGAGCTAGCGAGTGGGAGCAGTACTTC. This translates into CASSRASEWEQYF.

The chain couples TRBV9 to TRBJ2-3, with D possibly matching TRBD2 (7 bases). There are 14 residues in the CDR3. V lost 4 bases to trimming and J lost 6 bases, with 15 bases between them. Germline V gene sequence: CDR1 SGDLS, CDR2 YYNGEE. This CDR3 reads CASSPMGGLDTQYF. The CDR3 nucleotides are TGTGCCAGCAGCCCTATGGGGGGGCTCGATACGCAGTATTTT.

The chain joins TRBV2 to TRBJ1-6, with 7 bases aligning to TRBD1. Trimming removed 4 bases from V and 1 base from J; junction bases left unmatched: 10. Per germline, CDR1 SNHLY and CDR2 FYNNEI. The length of the CDR3 is 18 residues. CDR3 residues: CASSGQGLWASYNSPLHF. As DNA, the CDR3 is TGTGCCAGCAGTGGACAGGGACTCTGGGCATCCTATAATTCACCCCTCCACTTT.

V gene TRBV29-1 combines with J gene TRBJ2-1; 8 bases align to TRBD2. The CDR3 runs to 15 residues. Germline lookup yields CDR1 SQVTM and CDR2 ANQGSEA. Trimming removed 7 bases from V and 6 bases from J; junction bases left unmatched: 14. The CDR3 DNA sequence: TGCAGCGCTTCCCACGGGGGGGGAGGGCTCAATGAGCAGTTCTTC. Translating gives CSASHGGGGLNEQFF.

The chain links TRBV2 to TRBJ2-7; 10 nucleotides line up with TRBD2. This CDR3 is built from 14 residues. Germline V lookup: CDR1 SNHLY, CDR2 FYNNEI. The V segment lost 8 bases and the J segment 3 bases; nucleotides outside the gene matches: 7. The CDR3 here is CASWLPSGGYEQYF. CDR3 DNA: TGTGCCAGCTGGTTACCTAGCGGGGGCTACGAGCAGTACTTC. Supplemented by reference TRBV2 and TRBJ2-7, the full variable domain reads EPEVTQTPSHQVTQMGQEVILRCVPISNHLYFYWYRQILGQKVEFLVSFYNNEISEKSEIFDDQFSVERPDGSNFTLKIRSTKLEDSAMYFCASWLPSGGYEQYFGPGTRLTVT.

V and J are TRBV7-9 and TRBJ2-7; no firm D call. The CDR3 extends over 12 amino acids. CDR1 and CDR2 from the germline V gene are SEHNR and FQNEAQ (reference sequence). The V gene lost 4 bases and the J gene lost 1 base, with 5 bases spanning the gap. For the CDR3, the DNA is TGTGCCAGCAGCTCAATGTCCTACGAGCAGTACTTC. The encoded protein is CASSSMSYEQYF.

V usage is TRBV7-2 and J usage is TRBJ1-5, with 8 bases that match TRBD1. The junction had 6 bases not matched to a gene; V was cut back by 4 bases and J by 7 bases. The CDR3 extends over 14 amino acids. Germline lookup yields CDR1 SGHTA and CDR2 FQGNSA. CDR3 amino acids: CASSSQGAGQPQHF. CDR3 nucleotides: TGTGCCAGCAGCTCGCAGGGGGCGGGCCAGCCCCAGCATTTT.

The CDR3 DNA follows: TGCGCCGGGGGCAACAATGAGCAGTTCTTC. This gives the protein CAGGNNEQFF. The chain joins TRBV10-1 to TRBJ2-1; D perhaps matches TRBD1 (6 bases). From germline, CDR1 is WNHNN and CDR2 SYGVQD (reference sequence). The CDR3 has 10 amino acids. Trimming shortened V by 11 bases and J by 5 bases, and 7 bases separated the two germline ends.

This clone appeared once. The chain couples TRBV6-4 to TRBJ2-7; 7 positions agree with TRBD1. After removal of 4 bases from V and 4 bases from J, the junction contained 4 bases not matched to a gene. This CDR3 is 13 amino acids long. Germline CDR1 reads MRHNA; CDR2 reads SNTAGT. The CDR3 DNA sequence: TGTGCCAGCAGTGTTGAACAGGGGTACGAGCAGTACTTC. Its protein is CASSVEQGYEQYF.

This chain joins TRBV4-2 and TRBJ2-2; a possible D gene is TRBD1 (5 bases). Trimming pared 0 bases from V and 3 bases from J, leaving 5 bases between. The CDR3 extends over 14 amino acids. CDR1 and CDR2 (germline): LGHNA, YNFKEQ. The CDR3 spells CASSQEQDTGELFF. CDR3 DNA sequence: TGTGCCAGCAGCCAAGAACAGGACACCGGGGAGCTGTTTTTT.

The chain carries TRBV7-2 and TRBJ2-3; 11 bases line up with TRBD2. Trimming removed 3 bases from V and 0 bases from J; junction bases left unmatched: 11. This CDR3 contains 19 residues. The germline V gene encodes CDR1 SGHTA and CDR2 FQGNSA. The DNA for the CDR3 is TGTGCCAGCAGCTTCCCCGGGACTAGCGGAACCGCTAGCACAGATACGCAGTATTTT. Its protein is CASSFPGTSGTASTDTQYF.

This chain connects TRBV18 to TRBJ1-2, with D possibly being TRBD1 (6 bases). The germline V gene has CDR1 KGHSH and CDR2 LQKENI. V was shortened by 0 bases and J by 4 bases, with 9 bases between the two germline ends. The CDR3 length is 14 residues. Here the CDR3 reads CASSPPDRVYGYTF. The CDR3 DNA reads as TGTGCCAGCTCACCACCGGACAGAGTCTATGGCTACACCTTC. The entire variable domain, with the rest obtained from reference TRBV18 and TRBJ1-2, is as follows: NAGVMQNPRHLVRRRGQEARLRCSPMKGHSHVYWYRQLPEEGLKFMVYLQKENIIDESGMPKERFSAEFPKEGPSILRIQQVVRGDSAAYFCASSPPDRVYGYTFGSGTRLTVV.